A single sample is the source of the 17 T cell receptor beta chains below, sequenced in a study of blood T cell repertoires in COVID-19. Measured with immunoSEQ multiplex PCR; TCRdb has only the in-frame clones, and not every one. Among more than 150,000 clones listed, more than 80% were seen once. Sequencing was done on a sample of peripheral blood. The receptors derive from a human donor in a cohort sampled during active COVID-19.

The chain has TRBV11-2 and TRBJ2-5; 7 nucleotides agree with TRBD2. Per the germline V gene, CDR1 is SGHAT and CDR2 is FQNNGV. With 5 bases clipped from V and 2 bases from J, the junction kept 11 bases outside the gene matches. This CDR3 region has 16 residues. The DNA for the CDR3 is TGTGCCAGCAGCCCCCGGACCCTAGCGGAACAAGAGACCCAGTACTTC. Residues: CASSPRTLAEQETQYF. Drawing the rest from reference TRBV11-2 and TRBJ2-5, the complete variable domain is EAGVAQSPRYKIIEKRQSVAFWCNPISGHATLYWYQQILGQGPKLLIQFQNNGVVDDSQLPKDRFSAERLKGVDSTLKIQPAKLEDSAVYLCASSPRTLAEQETQYFGPGTRLLVL.

CDR3 DNA: TGTGCCAGCAGCCTAATGGGGGGGACAGATACGCAGTATTTT. It codes for CASSLMGGTDTQYF. The V gene is TRBV7-7, the J gene TRBJ2-3, with TRBD2 matching 7 bases. The CDR3 is made up of 14 amino acids. The V gene's germline CDR1 is SSHAT and CDR2 FNYEAQ (reference sequence). V was clipped by 5 bases and J by 3 bases; unmatched bases: 5.

The table lists this clone with a count of one. The chain joins TRBV7-9 to TRBJ2-7; weak D call: TRBD1 (6 bases). V was pared by 2 bases and J by 5 bases, with 13 bases between. Germline V gene lookup returns CDR1 SEHNR and CDR2 FQNEAQ (reference sequence). The CDR3 consists of 14 residues. The CDR3 DNA follows: TGTGCCAGCAGCTTATCATCGGCAGGGGACGAGCAGTACTTC. This encodes CASSLSSAGDEQYF. Based on the CDR3 plus reference TRBV7-9 and TRBJ2-7, the full variable domain is DTGVSQNPRHKITKRGQNVTFRCDPISEHNRLYWYRQTLGQGPEFLTYFQNEAQLEKSRLLSDRFSAERPKGSFSTLEIQRTEQGDSAMYLCASSLSSAGDEQYFGPGTRLTVT.

This rearrangement joins TRBV7-6 to TRBJ1-2, with TRBD1 as a possible D gene (6 bases). This CDR3 region has 14 residues. Germline CDR1 reads SGHVS; CDR2 reads FNYEAQ. The V end was cut by 6 bases, the J end by 4 bases, with 15 bases between. Here the CDR3 DNA reads TGTGCCAGCAGTCGATCCTCGACAGGCTATGGCTACACCTTC. Its protein is CASSRSSTGYGYTF.

The chain uses TRBV13 and TRBJ1-4; unclear D gene. There are 15 residues in the CDR3. V was trimmed by 0 bases and J by 7 bases, leaving 12 bases between them. The germline CDR1 and CDR2 sequences are PRHDT and FYEKMQ (reference sequence). CDR3 bases: TGTGCCAGCAGCTTAGGCCGGGGAGGAGGTGAAAAACTGTTTTTT. Its translation is CASSLGRGGGEKLFF.

This clone has more than one count but fewer than ten. The chain carries TRBV10-3 and TRBJ1-5; D unresolved. Looked up from germline, CDR1 is ENHRY and CDR2 is SYGVKD. The length of the CDR3 is 14 residues. Trimming took 4 bases from V and 2 from J, leaving 9 bases between them. The CDR3, as DNA: TGTGCCATCAGTGGGGTCCAGGGCAATCAGCCCCAGCATTTT. Its protein is CAISGVQGNQPQHF.

This rearrangement joins TRBV18 to TRBJ1-3; tentative D call: TRBD1 (5 bases). Per the germline V gene, CDR1 is KGHSH and CDR2 is LQKENI. Trimming shortened V by 5 bases and J by 4 bases, and 15 bases separated the two germline ends. CDR3 size: 15 residues. CDR3 DNA: TGTGCCAGCTCAGAGACATCAGGGTCCGGAAACACCATATATTTT. It translates to CASSETSGSGNTIYF.

This chain joins TRBV13 and TRBJ2-5; TRBD2 aligns across 8 bases. This CDR3 spans 15 amino acids. Germline V lookup: CDR1 PRHDT, CDR2 FYEKMQ (reference sequence). V was pared by 2 bases and J by 4 bases, with 6 bases of the junction left unmatched. CDR3 amino acids: CASSLYGGARETQYF. Here the CDR3 DNA reads TGTGCCAGCAGCTTATACGGGGGGGCGAGAGAGACCCAGTACTTC.

The chain is built from TRBV4-1 and TRBJ2-2, with TRBD2 matching over 13 bases. From germline, CDR1 is MGHRA and CDR2 YSYEKL. The CDR3 runs to 19 residues. Trimming at V came to 4 bases and at J to 2 bases, leaving 10 bases not matched to a gene. CDR3 amino acids: CASSLRGLAGAANTGELFF. The CDR3 DNA reads as TGCGCCAGCAGCCTAAGAGGACTAGCGGGGGCCGCAAACACCGGGGAGCTGTTTTTT.

This clone appeared once. The genes are TRBV5-8 and TRBJ1-5; D gene ambiguous. Between the trimmed V and J ends, which lost 2 bases and 5 bases, there was a span of 26 bases. The CDR3 runs to 19 residues. The V gene's germline CDR1 is SGHTS and CDR2 YDEGEE. This CDR3 reads CASSFALAGQPQYYQPQHF. The CDR3 region has the DNA TGTGCCAGCAGCTTTGCTTTGGCAGGTCAACCTCAATATTATCAGCCCCAGCATTTT.

This chain connects TRBV19 to TRBJ1-5; the D is unclear. There are 13 residues in the CDR3. The germline V and J ends were trimmed by 2 bases and 6 bases, with 8 bases remaining between them. CDR1 is LNHDA and CDR2 is SQIVND in the germline V gene (reference sequence). The CDR3 here is CASSISPIQPQHF. The CDR3 DNA follows: TGTGCCAGTAGTATATCCCCCATTCAGCCCCAGCATTTT.

V usage is TRBV18 and J usage is TRBJ1-1, with D possibly matching TRBD1 (5 bases). The CDR3 covers 15 residues. The germline V gene encodes CDR1 KGHSH and CDR2 LQKENI. Trimming shortened V by 2 bases and J by 0 bases, and 10 bases separated the two germline ends. The CDR3, as DNA: TGTGCCAGCTCACCAGCGGGGGGAATGAACACTGAAGCTTTCTTT. It encodes CASSPAGGMNTEAFF. The entire variable domain, with the rest obtained from reference TRBV18 and TRBJ1-1, is as follows: NAGVMQNPRHLVRRRGQEARLRCSPMKGHSHVYWYRQLPEEGLKFMVYLQKENIIDESGMPKERFSAEFPKEGPSILRIQQVVRGDSAAYFCASSPAGGMNTEAFFGQGTRLTVV.

The rearrangement uses TRBV30 and TRBJ1-2, with D possibly matching TRBD1 (6 bases). V was pared by 4 bases and J by 4 bases, with 16 bases between. The CDR3 has 14 residues. Germline V lookup: CDR1 GTSNPN, CDR2 SVGIG (reference sequence). CDR3 coding DNA: TGTGCCTGGACTCATAGGGGGGGAGGCTATGGCTACACCTTC. Translation gives CAWTHRGGGYGYTF.

This clone was observed once. This sequence joins TRBV7-8 and TRBJ1-6, with D perhaps matching TRBD1 (5 bases). This CDR3 is built from 14 residues. Germline V lookup: CDR1 SGHVS, CDR2 FQNEAQ. Trimming cost V 6 bases and J 5 bases, with 11 bases left between them. CDR3 nucleotides: TGTGCCAGCAGATTCAGGGCCAATAATTCACCCCTCCACTTT. Protein: CASRFRANNSPLHF.

V is TRBV30 and J is TRBJ2-1, with TRBD1 matching 8 bases. CDR3 length equals 11 residues. J lost 9 bases, V lost 7 bases, and 5 bases had no gene match. The germline CDR1 and CDR2 sequences are GTSNPN and SVGIG (reference sequence). Written as DNA, the CDR3 is TGTGCCTCAAACAGGGGGATTGAGCAGTTCTTC. Its protein is CASNRGIEQFF.

The gene calls are TRBV25-1 and TRBJ1-4; 8 bases match TRBD1. Losses at the gene ends were 6 bases for V and 7 bases for J; bases not matched to a gene: 4. Germline CDR1 and CDR2: MGHDK and SYGVNS. The CDR3 contains 13 residues. The chain's CDR3 is CASRDRVFEKLFF. DNA for the CDR3: TGTGCCAGCAGGGACAGGGTATTTGAAAAACTGTTTTTT. Variable domain in full (rest from reference TRBV25-1 and TRBJ1-4): EADIYQTPRYLVIGTGKKITLECSQTMGHDKMYWYQQDPGMELHLIHYSYGVNSTEKGDLSSESTVSRIRTEHFPLTLESARPSHTSQYLCASRDRVFEKLFFGSGTQLSVL.

The V gene is TRBV6-6, the J gene TRBJ1-5; the D gene is possibly TRBD1 (6 bases). CDR1 is MNHNY, CDR2 SVGAGI, per germline (reference sequence). V lost 7 bases to trimming and J lost 9 bases, with 19 bases between them. This CDR3 comprises 14 residues. The CDR3 reads CASTTEPGGRPQHF. The CDR3 DNA reads as TGTGCCAGCACCACCGAGCCGGGGGGGCGGCCCCAGCATTTT.